The 22 T cell receptor beta chains below come from one sample, sequenced in a study of somatic mutations in cytotoxic T cells in rheumatoid arthritis. Profiled with immunoSEQ multiplex PCR; TCRdb holds only in-frame clones, not every one. Of 15,000 to 20,000 clones listed, 81% are singletons. Input material: CD8+ T cells sorted from blood. The origin of the receptors is an adult with rheumatoid arthritis.

This chain links TRBV27 with TRBJ1-1; 12 bases are shared with TRBD1. From germline, CDR1 is MNHEY and CDR2 SMNVEV (reference sequence). The V and J ends lost 10 bases and 0 bases, in that order; junction bases with no gene match: 9. The length of the CDR3 is 16 residues. CDR3 in amino acids: CATWYGTGGLNTEAFF. The CDR3 DNA follows: TGTGCCACCTGGTATGGGACAGGGGGCCTGAACACTGAAGCTTTCTTT.

This chain links TRBV10-1 with TRBJ2-1; a weak D match, TRBD2 (5 bases). Germline V gene lookup returns CDR1 WNHNN and CDR2 SYGVQD (reference sequence). Trimming pared 8 bases from V and 5 bases from J, leaving 34 bases between. The CDR3 length is 20 residues. The CDR3 is CASQKHQMRPGGLPNNEQFF. CDR3 sequence (DNA): TGCGCCAGCCAAAAGCACCAGATGAGACCAGGAGGATTACCTAACAATGAGCAGTTCTTC.

This clone has only a few counts. The chain has TRBV9 and TRBJ1-2; D remains ambiguous. V shed 3 bases and J shed 3 bases, with 12 bases lying between them. The CDR3 runs to 14 residues. Germline V gene data show CDR1 as SGDLS and CDR2 as YYNGEE. The CDR3 loop is CASSALDGDYGYTF. The DNA for the CDR3 is TGTGCCAGCAGCGCCCTGGACGGAGACTATGGCTACACCTTC.

The sample holds one count of this clone. The chain uses TRBV4-3 and TRBJ2-7, with D perhaps matching TRBD2 (5 bases). V dropped 3 bases and J dropped 7 bases, with 25 bases sitting between them. CDR1 and CDR2 (germline): LGHNA, YSLEER. The CDR3 is 17 residues long. CDR3 nucleotide sequence: TGCGCCAGCAGCCAGGACTCGAGCAATGGCCCCTACGGGGAGCAGTACTTC. Translating it yields CASSQDSSNGPYGEQYF.

This clone has only a few counts. The rearrangement links TRBV11-3 to TRBJ1-5; 12 positions agree with TRBD1. Trimming took 5 bases from V and 0 from J; bases not matched to a gene: 8. The CDR3 spans 18 residues. Germline lookup yields CDR1 SGHNT and CDR2 YENEEA. DNA of the CDR3: TGTGCCAGCAGCCCGGGACAGGGGGCCTCCGATAGCAATCAGCCCCAGCATTTT. Encoded protein: CASSPGQGASDSNQPQHF. Drawing the rest from reference TRBV11-3 and TRBJ1-5, the complete variable domain is EAGVVQSPRYKIIEKKQPVAFWCNPISGHNTLYWYLQNLGQGPELLIRYENEEAVDDSQLPKDRFSAERLKGVDSTLKIQPAELGDSAVYLCASSPGQGASDSNQPQHFGDGTRLSIL.

The V and J genes are TRBV28 and TRBJ1-3, with D perhaps matching TRBD1 (5 bases). The CDR3 consists of 14 residues. The V gene lost 6 bases and the J gene lost 4 bases, with 13 bases spanning the gap. Germline V gene lookup returns CDR1 MDHEN and CDR2 SYDVKM. The DNA for the CDR3 is TGTGCCAGCAGCTTAATGGGACTCGGAAACACCATATATTTT. Translation gives CASSLMGLGNTIYF. Full variable domain (remainder filled in from reference TRBV28 and TRBJ1-3): DVKVTQSSRYLVKRTGEKVFLECVQDMDHENMFWYRQDPGLGLRLIYFSYDVKMKEKGDIPEGYSVSREKKERFSLILESASTNQTSMYLCASSLMGLGNTIYFGEGSWLTVV.

The V call is TRBV19, the J call TRBJ2-7, with 9 bases matching TRBD1. V was clipped by 3 bases and J by 6 bases; unmatched bases: 6. The CDR3 covers 14 residues. Germline V gives CDR1 LNHDA, CDR2 SQIVND (reference sequence). CDR3 nucleotides: TGTGCCAGTAGTATCTCCGGGACAGGGATCGAGCAGTACTTC. It yields the protein CASSISGTGIEQYF.

V is TRBV7-9 and J is TRBJ2-7; 10 bases line up with TRBD2. In germline, CDR1 is SEHNR, CDR2 FQNEAQ (reference sequence). V gave up 3 bases and J gave up 6 bases; unmatched junction bases: 5. The length of the CDR3 is 14 residues. The CDR3 sequence is CASSFGTSDVEQYF. DNA of the CDR3: TGTGCCAGCAGCTTTGGGACTAGCGACGTCGAGCAGTACTTC.

This rearrangement joins TRBV6-1 to TRBJ2-1; maybe TRBD2 (6 bases). The length of the CDR3 is 15 residues. The V gene's germline CDR1 is MNHNS and CDR2 SASEGT. V was pared by 2 bases and J by 4 bases, with 12 bases between. The CDR3 spells CASSESGRPYNEQFF. CDR3 sequence (DNA): TGTGCCAGCAGTGAAAGTGGGAGGCCTTACAATGAGCAGTTCTTC.

This clone appeared once. This chain links TRBV7-8 with TRBJ2-7; 7 nucleotides match TRBD1. Germline assignment: CDR1 SGHVS and CDR2 FQNEAQ. The CDR3 loop spans 13 amino acids. V lost 5 bases to trimming and J lost 5 bases; unmatched junction nucleotides: 6. This chain's CDR3 is CASSHGTVDEQYF. As DNA, the CDR3 is TGTGCCAGCAGCCACGGGACAGTTGACGAGCAGTACTTC. The full variable domain, completed using reference TRBV7-8 and TRBJ2-7, is GAGVSQSPRYKVAKRGQDVALRCDPISGHVSLFWYQQALGQGPEFLTYFQNEAQLDKSGLPSDRFFAERPEGSVSTLKIQRTQQEDSAVYLCASSHGTVDEQYFGPGTRLTVT.

The genes are TRBV2 and TRBJ2-3; TRBD2 aligns across 11 bases. Germline CDR1 SNHLY, CDR2 FYNNEI. Losses at the gene ends were 2 bases for V and 2 bases for J; bases not matched to a gene: 12. CDR3 length: 19 amino acids. The CDR3 DNA reads as TGTGCCAGCAGTGAACGTGAAAGGGCTAGCGGGGGGAACACAGATACGCAGTATTTT. Protein: CASSERERASGGNTDTQYF.

The genes are TRBV5-8 and TRBJ1-1; D perhaps matches TRBD1 (5 bases). The V gene's germline CDR1 is SGHTS and CDR2 YDEGEE. The V end was cut by 6 bases, the J end by 4 bases, with 13 bases between. The CDR3 has 13 amino acids. The CDR3 loop is CASNRRGGTEAFF. The CDR3 DNA is TGTGCCAGCAATCGCCGGGGGGGCACTGAAGCTTTCTTT.

The chain employs TRBV9 and TRBJ2-7; tentatively, D is TRBD2 (6 bases). V lost 3 bases, J lost 6 bases, and 25 bases lay in between. Germline values: CDR1 SGDLS, CDR2 YYNGEE. The CDR3 covers 17 residues. The CDR3 loop is CASSATGGGTGLVEQYF. The CDR3 coding sequence is TGTGCCAGCAGCGCTACCGGCGGAGGGACGGGCCTCGTCGAGCAGTACTTC.

The chain combines TRBV4-3 with TRBJ2-7; D might be TRBD1 (7 bases). Germline-derived CDR1 and CDR2 are LGHNA and YSLEER. The CDR3 loop spans 15 amino acids. Trimming took 1 base from V and 5 from J, leaving 15 bases between them. CDR3 region: CASSQGARGVDEQYF. CDR3 DNA: TGCGCCAGCAGCCAAGGGGCCAGGGGGGTGGACGAGCAGTACTTC.

The genes are TRBV29-1 and TRBJ2-7, with D possibly being TRBD2 (6 bases). The CDR3 sequence is 12 residues long. Trimming took off 1 base at V and 7 bases at J, with 11 bases between the two ends. Looked up from germline, CDR1 is SQVTM and CDR2 is ANQGSEA. The CDR3 sequence: CSVEAGAREQYF. CDR3 bases: TGCAGCGTTGAAGCGGGAGCGAGGGAGCAGTACTTC.

The chain has TRBV27 and TRBJ2-7; unclear D gene. The germline V gene encodes CDR1 MNHEY and CDR2 SMNVEV (reference sequence). The V end was cut by 5 bases, the J end by 6 bases, with 11 bases between. CDR3 size: 12 residues. The CDR3: CASSLAKGEQYF. The CDR3 nucleotides read TGTGCCAGCAGTCTCGCAAAAGGCGAGCAGTACTTC.

V is TRBV4-3 and J is TRBJ2-3, with 9 bases fitting TRBD1. The V segment lost 4 bases and the J segment 0 bases; nucleotides outside the gene matches: 5. Germline assignment: CDR1 LGHNA and CDR2 YSLEER. The CDR3 contains 16 residues. CDR3 sequence (DNA): TGCGCCAGCAGCCCTTCTGGGACAGGGAGCACAGATACGCAGTATTTT. Protein: CASSPSGTGSTDTQYF.

The CDR3 region is CAGGISSYNEQFF. In nucleotides, the CDR3 is TGTGCCGGAGGGATTAGCTCCTACAATGAGCAGTTCTTC. V and J are TRBV30 and TRBJ2-1; TRBD2 might be the D (6 bases). There are 13 residues in the CDR3. Between the trimmed V and J ends, which lost 8 bases and 0 bases, there was a span of 11 bases. Germline V gene data show CDR1 as GTSNPN and CDR2 as SVGIG (reference sequence).

The chain employs TRBV27 and TRBJ2-5; 9 positions match TRBD1. The germline CDR1 and CDR2 sequences are MNHEY and SMNVEV (reference sequence). This CDR3 is 14 amino acids long. Trimming took 6 bases from V and 4 from J; bases not matched to a gene: 6. This CDR3 is CASRSGQGPETQYF. The CDR3 DNA is TGTGCCAGCAGGTCGGGACAGGGACCAGAGACCCAGTACTTC.

The chain couples TRBV29-1 to TRBJ2-7, with D perhaps TRBD1 (5 bases). The CDR3 length is 14 residues. Per the germline V gene, CDR1 is SQVTM and CDR2 is ANQGSEA. Deletions cut 7 bases from V and 0 bases from J, with 16 bases between. The CDR3 region has the DNA TGCAGCGCCAAGACAGCCTTCAGCTCCTACGAGCAGTACTTC. This translates into CSAKTAFSSYEQYF.

J is TRBJ2-5 and V is TRBV9; D call uncertain. The CDR3 sequence is 17 residues long. Germline V gene data show CDR1 as SGDLS and CDR2 as YYNGEE. Trimming removed 0 bases from V and 2 bases from J, with 17 bases in between. CDR3 protein: CASSVGPKGWGQETQYF. DNA for the CDR3: TGTGCCAGCAGCGTAGGTCCCAAAGGTTGGGGACAAGAGACCCAGTACTTC. Complete variable domain (other parts from reference TRBV9 and TRBJ2-5): DSGVTQTPKHLITATGQRVTLRCSPRSGDLSVYWYQQSLDQGLQFLIQYYNGEERAKGNILERFSAQQFPDLHSELNLSSLELGDSALYFCASSVGPKGWGQETQYFGPGTRLLVL.

The chain combines TRBV29-1 with TRBJ2-5; D is undetermined. Trimming shortened V by 3 bases and J by 4 bases, and 9 bases separated the two germline ends. Germline V lookup: CDR1 SQVTM, CDR2 ANQGSEA. CDR3 length: 12 amino acids. In DNA, the CDR3 is TGCAGCGTTGACTCCCAAATAGAGACCCAGTACTTC. Residues: CSVDSQIETQYF.